This entry lists 26 T cell receptor beta chains sequenced from one sample in a study of OX40 agonist ivuxolimab in advanced cancers. TCRdb's table, derived via immunoSEQ multiplex PCR, lists solely in-frame clones and lacks some. Among under 15,000 clones listed, under 80% were seen once. Sequences were derived from CD4+ or CD8+ T cells sorted from blood, sampled in a trial of the OX40 agonist ivuxolimab. The receptors were sampled from an adult with an advanced solid tumor such as melanoma, head and neck, liver or kidney cancer.

This clone was counted once. The chain joins TRBV5-1 to TRBJ2-7; 8 nucleotides match TRBD1. After removal of 4 bases from V and 0 bases from J, the junction contained 6 bases not matched to a gene. This CDR3 is 15 amino acids long. Germline V gene lookup returns CDR1 SGHRS and CDR2 YFSETQ. The CDR3 loop reads CASSEGQEPSYEQYF. Written as DNA, the CDR3 is TGCGCCAGCAGCGAGGGACAGGAGCCCTCCTACGAGCAGTACTTC.

This clone has just a few counts. This rearrangement joins TRBV9 to TRBJ2-5; 8 bases line up with TRBD1. Germline assignment: CDR1 SGDLS and CDR2 YYNGEE. Trimming took 3 bases from V and 5 from J; bases not matched to a gene: 6. The CDR3 runs 14 residues. The CDR3 nucleotides are TGTGCCAGCAGCGCGGCAGGGGGCTTGGAGACCCAGTACTTC. It specifies CASSAAGGLETQYF.

The chain joins TRBV6-1 to TRBJ1-5; D unresolved. Germline loops: CDR1 MNHNS, CDR2 SASEGT. Trimming removed 5 bases at V and 3 bases at J, with 14 bases between. This CDR3 has 15 amino acids. Here the CDR3 reads CASSLIAYDNQPQHF. In nucleotides, the CDR3 is TGTGCCAGCAGTTTGATAGCTTATGACAATCAGCCCCAGCATTTT.

The chain links TRBV7-7 to TRBJ2-3; D remains unclear. V lost 2 bases, J lost 5 bases, and 8 bases lay in between. The length of the CDR3 is 13 residues. Germline V gene sequence: CDR1 SSHAT, CDR2 FNYEAQ (reference sequence). The DNA of the CDR3 is TGTGCCAGCAGCTTATTTCGCGGAGATACGCAGTATTTT. Its protein product is CASSLFRGDTQYF.

This chain's CDR3 is CASSLEYGYEQYF. CDR3 nucleotide sequence: TGTGCCAGCAGCTTAGAGTACGGTTACGAGCAGTACTTC. The chain joins TRBV11-2 to TRBJ2-7; D ambiguous. CDR1 is SGHAT and CDR2 is FQNNGV in the germline V gene. The CDR3 extends over 13 amino acids. The V end was cut by 0 bases, the J end by 4 bases, with 7 bases between.

The rearrangement uses TRBV5-4 and TRBJ2-5; D unclear. This CDR3 contains 14 residues. V was shortened by 0 bases and J by 4 bases, with 10 bases between the two germline ends. Germline V gene lookup returns CDR1 SGHNT and CDR2 YYREEE (reference sequence). Here the CDR3 DNA reads TGTGCCAGCAGCTTGGGCTGGATTCGAGAGACCCAGTACTTC. It translates to CASSLGWIRETQYF.

In this sample, this clone turned up a few times. The rearrangement uses TRBV11-2 and TRBJ1-4; no clear D gene. The CDR3 spans 18 residues. Germline CDR1 is SGHAT and CDR2 is FQNNGV. V lost 4 bases, J lost 0 bases, and 18 bases lay in between. The CDR3 sequence: CASSSRKGGSPTNEKLFF. CDR3 DNA: TGTGCCAGCAGCTCCCGAAAGGGTGGTTCCCCAACTAATGAAAAACTGTTTTTT.

The genes are TRBV18 and TRBJ2-1, with D perhaps TRBD1 (6 bases). Germline-derived CDR1 and CDR2 are KGHSH and LQKENI. V gave up 2 bases and J gave up 8 bases, with 13 bases separating them. The CDR3 runs to 14 residues. The chain's CDR3 is CASSPSHRVYEQFF. The CDR3 bases are TGTGCCAGCTCACCATCTCACAGGGTCTATGAGCAGTTCTTC.

This clone was seen a handful of times. The genes are TRBV10-3 and TRBJ1-2; possible D gene TRBD1, 5 bases. The V gene's germline CDR1 is ENHRY and CDR2 SYGVKD. The CDR3 has 13 amino acids. Trimming left V 2 bases short and J 4 bases short, with 8 bases between. The CDR3 region is CAISEGALYGYTF. In DNA, the CDR3 is TGTGCCATCAGTGAGGGGGCTCTCTATGGCTACACCTTC.

In its sample, this clone ranks as medium-sized. This sequence joins TRBV27 and TRBJ1-5; 10 positions match TRBD1. J gave up 1 base and V 8 bases, and 5 bases lay outside the gene matches. From germline, CDR1 is MNHEY and CDR2 SMNVEV (reference sequence). This CDR3 spans 15 amino acids. The CDR3 is CASGGTGESNQPQHF. Written as DNA, the CDR3 is TGTGCCAGCGGGGGGACAGGGGAAAGCAATCAGCCCCAGCATTTT.

The V gene is TRBV27, the J gene TRBJ2-3; possibly TRBD1 for D (5 bases). The ends were cut back, 2 bases at V and 6 bases at J, with 12 bases in the middle. Germline V lookup: CDR1 MNHEY, CDR2 SMNVEV (reference sequence). The CDR3 spans 14 residues. CDR3 in amino acids: CASSLAQGGDTQYF. For the CDR3, the DNA is TGTGCCAGCAGTTTAGCGCAGGGTGGGGATACGCAGTATTTT.

This chain joins TRBV5-4 and TRBJ1-5; D is possibly TRBD1 (5 bases). CDR1 is SGHNT and CDR2 is YYREEE in the germline V gene (reference sequence). This CDR3 is built from 12 residues. The germline V and J ends were trimmed by 0 bases and 12 bases, with 10 bases remaining between them. CDR3 in DNA: TGTGCCAGCAGCTTGGGCGGGGGTTACCAGCATTTT. Translating gives CASSLGGGYQHF. Combining the CDR3 with reference TRBV5-4 and TRBJ1-5 gives the whole variable domain ETGVTQSPTHLIKTRGQQVTLRCSSQSGHNTVSWYQQALGQGPQFIFQYYREEENGRGNFPPRFSGLQFPNYSSELNVNALELDDSALYLCASSLGGGYQHFGDGTRLSIL.

The rearrangement links TRBV9 to TRBJ2-1, with TRBD2 matching 7 bases. Looked up from germline, CDR1 is SGDLS and CDR2 is YYNGEE. V gave up 0 bases and J gave up 6 bases; unmatched junction bases: 12. The CDR3 consists of 17 residues. CDR3 amino acids: CASSVAGGITFVNEQFF. CDR3 bases: TGTGCCAGCAGCGTAGCGGGAGGCATCACGTTTGTCAATGAGCAGTTCTTC.

The gene calls are TRBV6-6 and TRBJ1-1; weak D call: TRBD1 (6 bases). Germline lookup yields CDR1 MNHNY and CDR2 SVGAGI (reference sequence). Deletions cut 2 bases from V and 5 bases from J, with 15 bases between. CDR3 size: 15 residues. The CDR3 is CASSYGRGFRTEAFF. The CDR3 DNA reads as TGTGCCAGCAGTTACGGCAGGGGATTCAGGACTGAAGCTTTCTTT.

This chain connects TRBV27 to TRBJ2-2; the D is unclear. Trimming stripped 3 bases from V and 3 bases from J, with 5 bases between. Per the germline V gene, CDR1 is MNHEY and CDR2 is SMNVEV (reference sequence). The CDR3 runs to 13 residues. CDR3 sequence reads: CASSFPYTGELFF. The CDR3 DNA reads TGTGCCAGCAGTTTCCCATACACCGGGGAGCTGTTTTTT.

The V and J genes are TRBV4-1 and TRBJ2-7; 8 bases agree with TRBD2. The CDR3 spans 15 residues. V was clipped by 2 bases and J by 5 bases; unmatched bases: 8. CDR1 and CDR2 from the germline V gene are MGHRA and YSYEKL. The DNA for the CDR3 is TGCGCCAGCAGCCAAACGTTCGGGAGGGGCAACGAGCAGTACTTC. Amino acid sequence: CASSQTFGRGNEQYF.

The chain recombines TRBV5-5 with TRBJ1-1; D is unclear. This CDR3 spans 13 amino acids. The germline V gene has CDR1 SGHKS and CDR2 YYEKEE (reference sequence). The ends were cut back, 3 bases at V and 3 bases at J, with 9 bases in the middle. This CDR3 reads CASSSPDYTEAFF. The CDR3 bases are TGTGCCAGCAGCTCCCCGGACTACACTGAAGCTTTCTTT.

The V gene is TRBV4-3, the J gene TRBJ1-2; no firm D call. The V end lost 4 bases, the J end lost 8 bases, and 20 bases lay between the germline ends. The CDR3 has 15 residues. Germline CDR1 and CDR2: LGHNA and YSLEER. The CDR3 DNA reads TGCGCCAGCAGCCCTCCGGAGGCCTTCTTCGGGGGCTACACCTTC. It yields the protein CASSPPEAFFGGYTF.

This chain connects TRBV9 to TRBJ2-2; 7 positions agree with TRBD2. CDR3 size: 16 residues. Trimming at V came to 2 bases and at J to 0 bases, leaving 4 bases not matched to a gene. Germline CDR1 SGDLS, CDR2 YYNGEE. In nucleotides, the CDR3 is TGTGCCAGCAGCGTCCTAGCGGAACCGAACACCGGGGAGCTGTTTTTT. It encodes CASSVLAEPNTGELFF.

J is TRBJ2-1 and V is TRBV7-2, with 12 nucleotides matching TRBD2. CDR3 length: 18 residues. The ends lost 4 bases at V and 3 bases at J; junction bases unmatched: 10. Germline CDR1 is SGHTA and CDR2 is FQGNSA. CDR3 DNA: TGTGCCAGCAGCTCCGCTCTAGCGGGAGGGCCTTTCTACAATGAGCAGTTCTTC. Translating gives CASSSALAGGPFYNEQFF.

This clone was detected a few times. The genes are TRBV28 and TRBJ2-7; D is undetermined. CDR1 and CDR2 (germline): MDHEN, SYDVKM. The V and J ends lost 5 bases and 4 bases respectively, with 15 bases between them. The CDR3 extends over 14 amino acids. In DNA, the CDR3 is TGTGCCAGCAGTATGGCCACGCGCTTATACGAGCAGTACTTC. Amino acid sequence: CASSMATRLYEQYF.

The chain combines TRBV7-9 with TRBJ1-2; a possible D gene is TRBD1 (6 bases). With 7 bases removed from V and 0 bases from J, the gap between germline ends came to 15 bases. CDR3 length: 15 amino acids. Germline-derived CDR1 and CDR2 are SEHNR and FQNEAQ (reference sequence). CDR3 protein: CASTPQQGPNYGYTF. As DNA, the CDR3 is TGTGCCAGCACACCACAACAGGGCCCTAACTATGGCTACACCTTC.

This clone was seen a handful of times. This chain uses TRBV7-3 with TRBJ2-1; D might be TRBD1 (5 bases). Between the trimmed V and J ends, which lost 3 bases and 7 bases, there was a span of 13 bases. This CDR3 region has 14 residues. Germline values: CDR1 SGHTA, CDR2 FQGTGA. The CDR3 nucleotides are TGTGCCAGCAGCTTCGTAGGGGCGAGGAATGAGCAGTTCTTC. Translated, it gives CASSFVGARNEQFF.

The V and J genes are TRBV6-5 and TRBJ2-1, with D unclear. Trimming stripped 0 bases from V and 3 bases from J, with 12 bases between. There are 16 residues in the CDR3. Looked up from germline, CDR1 is MNHEY and CDR2 is SVGAGI. CDR3 DNA: TGTGCCAGCAGTTACTCGCCACAGAGACACTACAATGAGCAGTTCTTC. Its translation: CASSYSPQRHYNEQFF.

This rearrangement joins TRBV29-1 to TRBJ2-2; no clear D. CDR1 and CDR2 (germline): SQVTM, ANQGSEA. The germline V and J ends were trimmed by 4 bases and 1 base, with 10 bases remaining between them. CDR3 size: 14 residues. The CDR3 DNA follows: TGCAGCGTTGTTTGGAACCTGAACACCGGGGAGCTGTTTTTT. Translated: CSVVWNLNTGELFF.

This clone was seen more than once but under ten times. This chain uses TRBV2 with TRBJ1-1; the match to TRBD1 covers 7 bases. The CDR3 sequence is 13 residues long. The germline CDR1 and CDR2 sequences are SNHLY and FYNNEI. CDR3 protein: CVGLHGDRVEAFF. The CDR3, as DNA: TGTGTGGGCTTACACGGCGACAGGGTTGAAGCTTTCTTT. Full variable domain (remainder filled in from reference TRBV2 and TRBJ1-1): EPEVTQTPSHQVTQMGQEVILRCVPISNHLYFYWYRQILGQKVEFLVSFYNNEISEKSEIFDDQFSVERPDGSNFTLKIRSTKLEDSAMYFCVGLHGDRVEAFFGQGTRLTVV.